Included here is one T cell receptor beta chain sequence, with context. Antigen: not known. The data were taken from a study of T cell responses to AZD1222 COVID-19 vaccine. About the study: Second-dose groups at about 4 or about 12 weeks were pooled. Broader study findings: Females made up more of the donors, who were largely white British, and clonal diversity may have come out too low. No repertoire was sampled before or during the peak T cell response, only after it. Of the AZD1222 recipients, only 5 or 6 were seropositive at baseline.

Trimming removed 5 bases at V and 2 bases at J, with 12 bases between. The germline V gene encodes CDR1 SQVTM and CDR2 ANQGSEA. The CDR3 has 13 residues. Data came from immunoSEQ multiplex PCR; TCRdb stores just in-frame clones and leaves some out. The sample records tens of thousands of clones, around 85% being singletons. The V call is TRBV29-1, the J call TRBJ1-2, with D maybe TRBD1 (6 bases). The sample consisted of peripheral blood, taken on day 0 of AZD1222 vaccination. The sequence was collected from an adult in good health. This CDR3 reads CSVTRDNNYGYTF. The CDR3 DNA reads as TGCAGCGTTACCCGGGACAACAACTATGGCTACACCTTC. Drawing the rest from reference TRBV29-1 and TRBJ1-2, the complete variable domain is SAVISQKPSRDICQRGTSLTIQCQVDSQVTMMFWYRQQPGQSLTLIATANQGSEATYESGFVIDKFPISRPNLTFSTLTVSNMSPEDSSIYLCSVTRDNNYGYTFGSGTRLTVV.